This TCR beta chain was identified in a study of CD8 T cells in ankylosing spondylitis. Findings and caveats of the study: A CD8+ phenotype characterized the disease-linked clones, which were relatively rare in peripheral blood. Some of the motif variants had earlier been found in reactive arthritis patients' fluid and blood.

TCRdb recomputed calls from the 5' RACE reads with MiXCR, one row per CDR3 protein. The data contain approximately 250,000 distinct CDR3 sequences, 24% of them singletons. CDR1 is DFQATT, CDR2 SNEGSKA, per germline (reference sequence). The CDR3 totals 12 residues. Trimming took 3 bases from V and 6 from J, leaving 9 bases between them. The table lists this clonotype with a few counts. The antigen is undetermined. The J gene is TRBJ1-5, the V gene TRBV20-1; D is ambiguous. This receptor was taken from a male donor with ankylosing spondylitis or in good health (not recorded which). Sequencing was done on a sample of blood, either unsorted or a sorted T cell fraction (not recorded which). CDR3 region: CSASKGVQPQHF. The CDR3 nucleotides are TGCAGTGCTAGTAAGGGAGTTCAGCCCCAGCATTTT.